This T cell receptor beta chain is from a study of shared clonotypes between healthy human individuals. Study findings and constraints: Represented genetic and exposure-history diversity was restricted by having few donors.

V was pared by 8 bases and J by 3 bases, with 20 bases between. The germline CDR1 and CDR2 sequences are MNHEY and SVGAGI. The CDR3 sequence is 15 residues long. For this clone: Its target is not known.

The assay was immunoSEQ multiplex PCR, and TCRdb's table has in-frame clones only and misses some. The sample shows a few million clones, over 85% of them seen only once. Terminally differentiated effector memory CD45RA+ cells were left out of the naive CD8 fraction, which was CD45RO-negative and positively selected for CCR7. This TCR came from a man aged 18 to 29 in good health. Some clones in this sample may be carry-over from other donors' samples. The chain combines TRBV6-5 with TRBJ2-7, with D possibly being TRBD1 (6 bases). The sequenced material came from naive CD8+ T cells from PBMCs. CDR3 loop: CASRNAGQGFYEQYF. In DNA form, the CDR3 reads TGTGCCAGCCGCAATGCAGGGCAGGGGTTCTACGAGCAGTACTTC.